Below, one T cell receptor beta chain is given with its context. The data were taken from a study of technical replicates of blood from a handful of donors. Profiled with immunoSEQ multiplex PCR; TCRdb holds only in-frame clones, not every one. This table holds some 80,000 clones, just under 95% found once. CDR1 SGHRS and CDR2 YFSETQ come from the germline V gene. This CDR3 is 14 amino acids long. V lost 0 bases, J lost 8 bases, and 12 bases lay in between. The TCR comes from a human donor in good health. J is TRBJ2-4 and V is TRBV5-1; D perhaps matches TRBD1 (5 bases). The sample comprised T cells isolated from PBMCs. The CDR3 DNA reads TGCGCCAGCAGCTTGGAAGGGGCGACGGACATTCAGTACTTC. Protein sequence: CASSLEGATDIQYF.